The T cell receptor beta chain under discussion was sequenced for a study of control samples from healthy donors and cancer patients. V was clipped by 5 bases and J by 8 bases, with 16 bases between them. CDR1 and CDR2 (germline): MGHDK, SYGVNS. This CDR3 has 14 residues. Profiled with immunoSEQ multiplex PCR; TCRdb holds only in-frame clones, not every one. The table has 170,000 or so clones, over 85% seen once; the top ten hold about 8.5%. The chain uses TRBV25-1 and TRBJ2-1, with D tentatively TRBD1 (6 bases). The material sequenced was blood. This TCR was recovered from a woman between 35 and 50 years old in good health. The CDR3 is CASSIQGIRDEQFF. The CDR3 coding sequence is TGTGCCAGCAGTATACAGGGTATTCGGGATGAGCAGTTCTTC.